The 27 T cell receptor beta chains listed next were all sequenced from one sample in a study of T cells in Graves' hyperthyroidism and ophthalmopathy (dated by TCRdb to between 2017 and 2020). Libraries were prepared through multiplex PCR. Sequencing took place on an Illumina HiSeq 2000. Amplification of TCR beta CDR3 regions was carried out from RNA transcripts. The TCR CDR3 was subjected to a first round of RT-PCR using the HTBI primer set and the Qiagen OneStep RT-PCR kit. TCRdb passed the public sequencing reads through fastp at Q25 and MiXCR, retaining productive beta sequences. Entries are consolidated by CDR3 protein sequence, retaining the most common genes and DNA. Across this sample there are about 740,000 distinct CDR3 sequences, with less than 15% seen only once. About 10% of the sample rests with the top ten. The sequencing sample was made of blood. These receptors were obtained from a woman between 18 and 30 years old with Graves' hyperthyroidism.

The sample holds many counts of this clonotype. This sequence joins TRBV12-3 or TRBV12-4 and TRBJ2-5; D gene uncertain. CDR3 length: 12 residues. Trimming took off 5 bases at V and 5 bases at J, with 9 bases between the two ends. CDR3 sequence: CASSLTVETQYF. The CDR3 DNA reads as TGTGCCAGCAGTCTGACCGTGGAGACCCAGTACTTC.

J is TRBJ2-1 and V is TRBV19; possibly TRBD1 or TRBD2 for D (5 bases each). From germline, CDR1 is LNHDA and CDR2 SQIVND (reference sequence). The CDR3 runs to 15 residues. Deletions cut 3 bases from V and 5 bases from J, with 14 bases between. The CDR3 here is CASSIIPEGNNEQFF. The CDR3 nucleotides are TGTGCCAGTAGTATTATTCCCGAGGGGAACAATGAGCAGTTCTTC.

The CDR3 region has the DNA TGTGCCAGCAGTTACTCCGGAGGACAGATGAATGAGCAGTTCTTC. Translated: CASSYSGGQMNEQFF. The chain links TRBV6-6 to TRBJ2-1, with D tentatively TRBD1 (6 bases). Germline V gene data show CDR1 as MNHNY and CDR2 as SVGAGI (reference sequence). The CDR3 is made up of 15 amino acids. V lost 0 bases to trimming and J lost 7 bases, with 13 bases between them.

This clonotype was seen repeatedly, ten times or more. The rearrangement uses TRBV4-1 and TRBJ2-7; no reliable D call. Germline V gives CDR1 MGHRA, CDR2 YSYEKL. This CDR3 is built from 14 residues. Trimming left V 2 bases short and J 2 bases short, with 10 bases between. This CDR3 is CASSQNRGTYEQYF. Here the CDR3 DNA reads TGCGCCAGCAGCCAAAATCGAGGCACCTACGAGCAGTACTTC.

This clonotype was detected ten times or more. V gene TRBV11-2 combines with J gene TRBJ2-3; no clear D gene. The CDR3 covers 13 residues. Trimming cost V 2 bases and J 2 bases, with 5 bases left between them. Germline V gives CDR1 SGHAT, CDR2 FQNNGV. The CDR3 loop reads CASSLLLTDTQYF. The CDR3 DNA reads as TGTGCCAGCAGCTTACTACTCACAGATACGCAGTATTTT.

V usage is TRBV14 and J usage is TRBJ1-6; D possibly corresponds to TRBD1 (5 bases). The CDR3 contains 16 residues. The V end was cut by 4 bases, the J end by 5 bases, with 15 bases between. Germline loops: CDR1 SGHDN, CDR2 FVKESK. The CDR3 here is CASSPTGRGNNSPLHF. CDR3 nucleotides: TGTGCCAGCAGCCCCACAGGTCGGGGAAATAATTCACCCCTCCACTTT.

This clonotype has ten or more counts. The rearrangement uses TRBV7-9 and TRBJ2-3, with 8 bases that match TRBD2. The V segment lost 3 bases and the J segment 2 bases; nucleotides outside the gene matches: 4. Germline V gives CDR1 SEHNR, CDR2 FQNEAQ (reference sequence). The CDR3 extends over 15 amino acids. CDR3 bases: TGTGCCAGCAGCTTCACACTAGCGGTCACAGATACGCAGTATTTT. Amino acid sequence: CASSFTLAVTDTQYF. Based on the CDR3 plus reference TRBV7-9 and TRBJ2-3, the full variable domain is DTGVSQNPRHKITKRGQNVTFRCDPISEHNRLYWYRQTLGQGPEFLTYFQNEAQLEKSRLLSDRFSAERPKGSFSTLEIQRTEQGDSAMYLCASSFTLAVTDTQYFGPGTRLTVL.

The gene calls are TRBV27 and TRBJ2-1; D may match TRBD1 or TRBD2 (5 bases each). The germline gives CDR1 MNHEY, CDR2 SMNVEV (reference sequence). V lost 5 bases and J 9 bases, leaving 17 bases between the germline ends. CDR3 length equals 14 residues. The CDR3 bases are TGTGCCAGCAGTCACCCGGGGCCAAGCGGTGAGCAGTTCTTC. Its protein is CASSHPGPSGEQFF.

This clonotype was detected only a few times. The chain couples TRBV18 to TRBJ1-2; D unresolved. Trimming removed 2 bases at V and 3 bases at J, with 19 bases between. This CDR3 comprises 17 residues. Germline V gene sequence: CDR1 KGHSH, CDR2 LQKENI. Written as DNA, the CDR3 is TGTGCCAGCTCACCAAAGATGGTGAGGGAGGCACACTATGGCTACACCTTC. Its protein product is CASSPKMVREAHYGYTF.

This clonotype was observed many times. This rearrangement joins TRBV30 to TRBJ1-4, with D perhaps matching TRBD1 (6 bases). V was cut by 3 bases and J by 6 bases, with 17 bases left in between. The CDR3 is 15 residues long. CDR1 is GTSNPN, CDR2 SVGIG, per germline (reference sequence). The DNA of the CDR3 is TGTGCCTGGAGCGCCGCGCGGACAGTAGATGAAAAACTGTTTTTT. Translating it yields CAWSAARTVDEKLFF.

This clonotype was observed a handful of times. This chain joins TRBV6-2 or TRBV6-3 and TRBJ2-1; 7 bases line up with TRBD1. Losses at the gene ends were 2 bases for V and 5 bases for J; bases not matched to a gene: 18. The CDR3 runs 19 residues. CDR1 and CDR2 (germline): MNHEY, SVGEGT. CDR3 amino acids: CASSYDGDRGSPWNNEQFF. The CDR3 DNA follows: TGTGCCAGCAGTTACGACGGGGACAGAGGTTCACCATGGAACAATGAGCAGTTCTTC.

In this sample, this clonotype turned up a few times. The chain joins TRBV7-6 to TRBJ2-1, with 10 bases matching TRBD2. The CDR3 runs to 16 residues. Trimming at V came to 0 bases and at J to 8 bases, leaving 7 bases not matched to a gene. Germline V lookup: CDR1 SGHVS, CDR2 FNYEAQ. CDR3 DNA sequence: TGTGCCAGCAGCTTAGCCCGAGCGGGAGGGAGGGATGAGCAGTTCTTC. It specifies CASSLARAGGRDEQFF.

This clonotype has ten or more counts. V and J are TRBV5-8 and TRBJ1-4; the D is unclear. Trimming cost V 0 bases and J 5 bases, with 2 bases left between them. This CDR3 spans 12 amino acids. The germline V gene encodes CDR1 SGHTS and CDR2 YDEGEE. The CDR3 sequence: CASSLDNEKLFF. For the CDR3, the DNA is TGTGCCAGCAGCTTGGACAATGAAAAACTGTTTTTT. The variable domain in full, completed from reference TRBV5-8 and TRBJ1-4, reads EAGVTQSPTHLIKTRGQQATLRCSPISGHTSVYWYQQALGLGLQFLLWYDEGEERNRGNFPPRFSGRQFPNYSSELNVNALELEDSALYLCASSLDNEKLFFGSGTQLSVL.

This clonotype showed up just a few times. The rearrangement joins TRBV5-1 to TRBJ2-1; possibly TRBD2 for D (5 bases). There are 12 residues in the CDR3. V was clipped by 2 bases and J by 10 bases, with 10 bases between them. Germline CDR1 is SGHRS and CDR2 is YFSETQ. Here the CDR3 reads CASSFDYGEQFF. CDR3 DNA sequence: TGCGCCAGCAGCTTTGACTACGGGGAGCAGTTCTTC.

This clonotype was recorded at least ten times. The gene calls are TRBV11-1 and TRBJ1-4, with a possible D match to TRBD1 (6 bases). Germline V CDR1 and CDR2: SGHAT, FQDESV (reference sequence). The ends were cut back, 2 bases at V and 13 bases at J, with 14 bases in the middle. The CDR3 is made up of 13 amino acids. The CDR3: CASSLLEEGVLFF. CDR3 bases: TGTGCCAGCAGCTTATTGGAAGAGGGGGTACTGTTTTTT.

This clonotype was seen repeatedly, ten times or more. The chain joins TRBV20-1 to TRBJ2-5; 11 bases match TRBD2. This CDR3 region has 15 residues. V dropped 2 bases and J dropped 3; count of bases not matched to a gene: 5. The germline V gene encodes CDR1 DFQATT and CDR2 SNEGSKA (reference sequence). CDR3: CSARSGTSGEETQYF. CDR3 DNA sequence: TGCAGTGCTAGATCCGGGACTAGCGGTGAAGAGACCCAGTACTTC.

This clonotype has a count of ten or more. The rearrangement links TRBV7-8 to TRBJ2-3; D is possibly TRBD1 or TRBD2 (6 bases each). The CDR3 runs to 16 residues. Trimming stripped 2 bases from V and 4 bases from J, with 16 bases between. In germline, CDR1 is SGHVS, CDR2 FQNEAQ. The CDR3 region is CASSLYASGAADTQYF. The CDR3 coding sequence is TGTGCCAGCAGCTTATACGCTTCGGGGGCCGCAGATACGCAGTATTTT.

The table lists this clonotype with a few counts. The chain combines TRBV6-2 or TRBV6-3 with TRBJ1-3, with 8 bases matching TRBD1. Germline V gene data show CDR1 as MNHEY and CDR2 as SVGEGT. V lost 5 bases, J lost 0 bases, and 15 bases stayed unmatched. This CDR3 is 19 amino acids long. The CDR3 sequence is CASSKQRSGQAISGNTIYF. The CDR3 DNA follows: TGTGCCAGCAGTAAACAAAGGTCGGGACAGGCGATCTCTGGAAACACCATATATTTT.

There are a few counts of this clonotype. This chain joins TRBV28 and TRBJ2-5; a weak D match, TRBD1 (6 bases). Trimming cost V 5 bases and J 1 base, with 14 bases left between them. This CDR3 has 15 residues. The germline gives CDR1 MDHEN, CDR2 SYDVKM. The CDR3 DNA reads TGTGCCAGCAGTCAAGCCAACAGGGTCCAAGAGACCCAGTACTTC. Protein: CASSQANRVQETQYF. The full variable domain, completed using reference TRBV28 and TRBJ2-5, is DVKVTQSSRYLVKRTGEKVFLECVQDMDHENMFWYRQDPGLGLRLIYFSYDVKMKEKGDIPEGYSVSREKKERFSLILESASTNQTSMYLCASSQANRVQETQYFGPGTRLLVL.

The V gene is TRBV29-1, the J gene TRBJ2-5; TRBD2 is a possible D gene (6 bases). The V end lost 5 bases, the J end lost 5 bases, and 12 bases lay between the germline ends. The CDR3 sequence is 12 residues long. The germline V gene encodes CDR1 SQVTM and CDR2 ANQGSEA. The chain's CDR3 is CSVWGRRETQYF. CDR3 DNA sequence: TGCAGCGTTTGGGGGAGGAGGGAGACCCAGTACTTC.

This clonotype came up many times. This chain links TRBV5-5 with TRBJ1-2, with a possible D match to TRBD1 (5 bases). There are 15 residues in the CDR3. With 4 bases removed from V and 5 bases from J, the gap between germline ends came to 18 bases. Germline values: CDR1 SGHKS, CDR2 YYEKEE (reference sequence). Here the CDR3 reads CASSRGPPTNYGYTF. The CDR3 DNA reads TGTGCCAGCAGCCGGGGACCCCCCACAAATTATGGCTACACCTTC.

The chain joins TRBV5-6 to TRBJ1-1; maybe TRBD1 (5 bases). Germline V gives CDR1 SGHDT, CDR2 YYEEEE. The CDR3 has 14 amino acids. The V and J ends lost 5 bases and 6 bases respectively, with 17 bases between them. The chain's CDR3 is CASSTTGGTAEAFF. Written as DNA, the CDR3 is TGTGCCAGCAGTACTACTGGGGGGACGGCTGAAGCTTTCTTT. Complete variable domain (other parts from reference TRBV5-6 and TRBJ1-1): DAGVTQSPTHLIKTRGQQVTLRCSPKSGHDTVSWYQQALGQGPQFIFQYYEEEERQRGNFPDRFSGHQFPNYSSELNVNALLLGDSALYLCASSTTGGTAEAFFGQGTRLTVV.

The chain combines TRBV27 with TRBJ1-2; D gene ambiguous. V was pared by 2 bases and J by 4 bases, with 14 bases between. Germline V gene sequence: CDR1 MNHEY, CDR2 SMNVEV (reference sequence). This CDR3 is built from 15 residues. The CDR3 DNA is TGTGCCAGCAGTTTAATTCCCGGAGGCCCCTATGGCTACACCTTC. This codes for CASSLIPGGPYGYTF.

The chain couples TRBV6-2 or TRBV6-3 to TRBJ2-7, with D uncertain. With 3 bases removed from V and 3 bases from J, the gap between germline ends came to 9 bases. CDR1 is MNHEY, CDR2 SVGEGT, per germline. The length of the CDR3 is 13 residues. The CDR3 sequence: CASSYGLNYEQYF. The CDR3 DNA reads TGTGCCAGCAGTTATGGGCTCAACTACGAGCAGTACTTC.

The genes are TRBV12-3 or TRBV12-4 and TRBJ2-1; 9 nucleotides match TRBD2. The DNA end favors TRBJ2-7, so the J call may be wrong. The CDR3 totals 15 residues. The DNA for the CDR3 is TGTGCCAGCAGTTTAGTTCTAGCGGGGAACAATGAGCAGTACTTC. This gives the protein CASSLVLAGNNEQYF.

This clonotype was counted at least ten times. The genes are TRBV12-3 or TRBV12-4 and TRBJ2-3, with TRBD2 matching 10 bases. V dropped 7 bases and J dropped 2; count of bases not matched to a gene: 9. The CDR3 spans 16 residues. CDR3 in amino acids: CASTVGTSGNTDTQYF. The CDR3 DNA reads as TGTGCCAGCACTGTGGGAACTAGCGGGAACACAGATACGCAGTATTTT.

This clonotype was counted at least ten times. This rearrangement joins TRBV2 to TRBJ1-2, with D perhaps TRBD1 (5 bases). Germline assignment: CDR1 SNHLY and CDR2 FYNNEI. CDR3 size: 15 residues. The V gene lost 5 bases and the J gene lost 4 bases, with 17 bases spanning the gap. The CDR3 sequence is CASSLRGTESYGYTF. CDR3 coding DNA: TGTGCCAGCAGTCTTAGGGGAACCGAAAGCTATGGCTACACCTTC.